This T cell receptor (beta chain) appears in the sequencing data of a study of STAT5B mutations in CD4+ large granular lymphocyte leukemia. Original data processing: Productive clonotypes were detectable down to 2.59 x 10-5 frequency. Some clones are missing from TCRdb's copy, which holds only in-frame ones; the method was immunoSEQ multiplex PCR. V and J calls and clone size are copied from that table; D and trimming were computed from the DNA. Here the sample spans some 34,000 clones, over 60% being singletons. The CDR3 covers 12 residues. Germline values: CDR1 SGHRS, CDR2 YFSETQ. V dropped 0 bases and J dropped 4 bases, with 4 bases sitting between them. Findings and limits, study-wide: Patient CD4-sorted repertoires looked more clonal than healthy CD4+ repertoires, even without putative leukemic clones. Higher CD4+ than CD8+ T-LGLL clonality might reflect small sample size.

A remark on this clone: The antigen remains undetermined.

This TCR came from a human donor in good health. Sequenced input: CD4+ T cells from blood buffy coats. V is TRBV5-1 and J is TRBJ2-5, with unresolved D. The CDR3 nucleotides read TGCGCCAGCAGCTTGGGGTTAGAGACCCAGTACTTC. This translates into CASSLGLETQYF.